What follows describes a single T cell receptor beta chain. Antigen: not known. From RNA, the CDR3 regions of TCR beta chains were amplified and sequenced. The workflow started with a first-round RT-PCR run with HTBI primers and then moved on to a second-round multiplex PCR. MiXCR, applied by TCRdb to the multiplex PCR reads, yields one record per CDR3 protein. The repertoire holds about 390,000 distinct CDR3 sequences, with less than 20% as singletons. The data derive from a study of Graves' ophthalmopathy and Graves' hyperthyroidism. Overall study: No treatment had been given when peripheral blood was collected at initial diagnosis. Findings of the study overall: With 70.59% sensitivity and over 72% specificity, the model predicted ophthalmopathy progression.

Researchers turned away patients with other autoimmune diseases, uncontrolled infections, pregnancy or lactation. Per germline, CDR1 SGHVS and CDR2 FQNEAQ. V lost 8 bases, J lost 2 bases, and 19 bases lay in between. CDR3 length equals 15 residues. The TCR comes from a woman aged 18-30 years with stable Graves' hyperthyroidism. This chain joins TRBV7-8 and TRBJ2-7, with a possible D match to TRBD1 (5 bases). The sequencing input was peripheral blood. In nucleotides, the CDR3 is TGTGCCAGCCACTCTGGGCAGGGAATACCCTACGAGCAGTACTTC. Protein product: CASHSGQGIPYEQYF.